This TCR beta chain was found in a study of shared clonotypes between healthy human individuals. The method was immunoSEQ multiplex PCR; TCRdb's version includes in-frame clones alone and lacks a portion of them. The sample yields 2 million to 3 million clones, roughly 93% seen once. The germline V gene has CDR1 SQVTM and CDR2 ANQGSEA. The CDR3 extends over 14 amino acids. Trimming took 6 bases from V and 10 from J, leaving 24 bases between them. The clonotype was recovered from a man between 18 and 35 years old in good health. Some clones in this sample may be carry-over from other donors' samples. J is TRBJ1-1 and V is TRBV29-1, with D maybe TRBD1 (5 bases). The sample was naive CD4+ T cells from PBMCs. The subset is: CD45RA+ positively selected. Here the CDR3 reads CSVGTGTAGLVAFF. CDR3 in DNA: TGCAGCGTGGGGACCGGGACGGCGGGACTTGTAGCTTTCTTT.